This TCR beta chain was captured by sequencing in a study of control samples from healthy donors and cancer patients. Some clones are missing from TCRdb's copy, which holds only in-frame ones; the method was immunoSEQ multiplex PCR. The sample carries around 130,000 clones, around 93% recorded once. V was cut by 5 bases and J by 4 bases, with 15 bases left in between. The CDR3 runs to 16 residues. The V gene's germline CDR1 is SEHNR and CDR2 FQNEAQ (reference sequence). This rearrangement joins TRBV7-9 to TRBJ1-6; TRBD1 might be the D (5 bases). Sequencing was performed on blood. This TCR was recovered from a man younger than 35 in good health. This CDR3 reads CASSAGGNSYNSPLHF. CDR3 DNA sequence: TGTGCCAGCAGCGCCGGGGGGAATTCATATAATTCACCCCTCCACTTT.